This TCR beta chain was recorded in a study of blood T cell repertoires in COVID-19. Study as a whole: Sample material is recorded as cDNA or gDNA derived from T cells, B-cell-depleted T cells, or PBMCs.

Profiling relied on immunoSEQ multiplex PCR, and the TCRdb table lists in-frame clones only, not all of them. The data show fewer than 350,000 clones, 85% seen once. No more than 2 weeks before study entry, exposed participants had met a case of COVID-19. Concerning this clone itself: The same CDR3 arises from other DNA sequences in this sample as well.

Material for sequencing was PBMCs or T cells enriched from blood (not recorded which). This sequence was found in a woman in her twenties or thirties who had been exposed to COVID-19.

CDR3 bases: TGTGCCAGTAGTATCGACAGGGGCAACTATGGCTACACCTTC. Protein product: CASSIDRGNYGYTF. This rearrangement joins TRBV19 to TRBJ1-2; 8 nucleotides align to TRBD1. In germline, CDR1 is LNHDA, CDR2 SQIVND (reference sequence). The length of the CDR3 is 14 residues. The V and J ends lost 3 bases and 2 bases, in that order; junction bases with no gene match: 2.